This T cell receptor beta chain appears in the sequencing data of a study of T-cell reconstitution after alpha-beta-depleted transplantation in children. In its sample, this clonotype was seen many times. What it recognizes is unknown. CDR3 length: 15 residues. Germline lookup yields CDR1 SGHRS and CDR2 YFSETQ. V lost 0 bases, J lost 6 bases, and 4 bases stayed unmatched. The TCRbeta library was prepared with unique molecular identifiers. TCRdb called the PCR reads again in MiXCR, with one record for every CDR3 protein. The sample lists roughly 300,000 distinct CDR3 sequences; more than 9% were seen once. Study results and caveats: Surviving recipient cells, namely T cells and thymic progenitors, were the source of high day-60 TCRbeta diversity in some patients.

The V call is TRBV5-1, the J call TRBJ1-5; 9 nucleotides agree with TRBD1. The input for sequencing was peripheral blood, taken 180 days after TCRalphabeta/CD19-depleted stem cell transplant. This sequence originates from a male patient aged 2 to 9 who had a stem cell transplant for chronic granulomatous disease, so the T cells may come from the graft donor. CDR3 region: CASSLGDRATQPQHF. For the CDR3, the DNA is TGCGCCAGCAGCTTGGGGGACAGGGCCACTCAGCCCCAGCATTTT.